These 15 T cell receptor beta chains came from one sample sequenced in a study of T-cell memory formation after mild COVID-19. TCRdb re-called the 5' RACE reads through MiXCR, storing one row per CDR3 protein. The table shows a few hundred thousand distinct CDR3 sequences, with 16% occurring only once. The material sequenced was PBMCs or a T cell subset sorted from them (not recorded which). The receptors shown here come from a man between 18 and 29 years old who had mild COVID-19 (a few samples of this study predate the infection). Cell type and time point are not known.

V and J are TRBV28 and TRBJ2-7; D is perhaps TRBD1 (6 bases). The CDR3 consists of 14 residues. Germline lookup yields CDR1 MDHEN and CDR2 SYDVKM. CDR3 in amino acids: CASSLRDTSSEQYV. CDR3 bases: TGTGCCAGCAGCCTGAGGGACACGTCCTCCGAGCAGTACGTC.

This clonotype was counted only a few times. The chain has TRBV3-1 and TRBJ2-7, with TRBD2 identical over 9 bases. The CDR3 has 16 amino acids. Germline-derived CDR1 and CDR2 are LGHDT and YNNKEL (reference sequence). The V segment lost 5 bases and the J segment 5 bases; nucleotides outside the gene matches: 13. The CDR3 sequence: CASSKRGAFLLNEQYF. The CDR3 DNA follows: TGTGCCAGCAGCAAGCGGGGGGCCTTTCTCCTGAACGAGCAGTACTTC.

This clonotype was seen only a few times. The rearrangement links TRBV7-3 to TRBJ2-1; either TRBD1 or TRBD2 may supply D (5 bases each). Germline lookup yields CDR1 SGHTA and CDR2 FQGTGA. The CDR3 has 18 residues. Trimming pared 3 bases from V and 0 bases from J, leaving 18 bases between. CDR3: CASSFNVPGPGSYNEQFF. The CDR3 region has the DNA TGTGCCAGCAGCTTTAACGTTCCGGGACCCGGCTCCTACAATGAGCAGTTCTTC.

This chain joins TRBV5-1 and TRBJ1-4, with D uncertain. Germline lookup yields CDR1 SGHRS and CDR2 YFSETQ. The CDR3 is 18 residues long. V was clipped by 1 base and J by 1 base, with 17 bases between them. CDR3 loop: CASSLKLTSLETNEKLFF. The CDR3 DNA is TGCGCCAGCAGCTTGAAGCTTACGAGTCTGGAAACTAATGAAAAACTGTTTTTT.

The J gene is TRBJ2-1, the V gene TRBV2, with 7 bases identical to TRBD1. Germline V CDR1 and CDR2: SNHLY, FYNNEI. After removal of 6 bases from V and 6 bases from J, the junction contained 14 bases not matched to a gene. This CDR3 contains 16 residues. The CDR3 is CASSQPDREVVNEQFF. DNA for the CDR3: TGTGCCAGCAGCCAGCCTGACAGGGAAGTTGTCAATGAGCAGTTCTTC.

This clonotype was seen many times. The CDR3 protein is CASSLQGAETQYF. CDR3 bases: TGCGCCAGCAGCTTACAGGGTGCAGAGACCCAGTACTTC. The genes are TRBV5-1 and TRBJ2-5; D may be TRBD1 (6 bases). V dropped 2 bases and J dropped 4 bases, with 9 bases sitting between them. Looked up from germline, CDR1 is SGHRS and CDR2 is YFSETQ. This CDR3 has 13 amino acids. Supplemented by reference TRBV5-1 and TRBJ2-5, the full variable domain reads KAGVTQTPRYLIKTRGQQVTLSCSPISGHRSVSWYQQTPGQGLQFLFEYFSETQRNKGNFPGRFSGRQFSNSRSEMNVSTLELGDSALYLCASSLQGAETQYFGPGTRLLVL.

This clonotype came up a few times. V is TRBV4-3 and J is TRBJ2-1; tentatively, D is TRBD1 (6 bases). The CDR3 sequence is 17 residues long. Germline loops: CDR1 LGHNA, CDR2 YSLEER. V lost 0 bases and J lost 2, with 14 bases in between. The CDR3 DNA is TGCGCCAGCAGCCAAGACGCCTCCCAGGGGCCCTACAATGAGCAGTTCTTC. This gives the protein CASSQDASQGPYNEQFF.

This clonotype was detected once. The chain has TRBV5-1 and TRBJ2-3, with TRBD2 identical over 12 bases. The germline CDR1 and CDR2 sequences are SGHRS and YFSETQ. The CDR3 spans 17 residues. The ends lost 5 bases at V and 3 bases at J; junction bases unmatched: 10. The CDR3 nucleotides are TGCGCCAGCAGTAGGATAGGACTAGCGGGGACTACAGATACGCAGTATTTT. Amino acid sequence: CASSRIGLAGTTDTQYF.

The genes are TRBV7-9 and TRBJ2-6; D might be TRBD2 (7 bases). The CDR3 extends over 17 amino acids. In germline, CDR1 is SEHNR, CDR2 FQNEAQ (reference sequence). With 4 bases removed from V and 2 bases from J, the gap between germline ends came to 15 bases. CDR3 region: CASSSPGGLPGANVLTF. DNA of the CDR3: TGTGCCAGCAGCTCGCCGGGGGGCCTCCCTGGGGCCAACGTCCTGACTTTC.

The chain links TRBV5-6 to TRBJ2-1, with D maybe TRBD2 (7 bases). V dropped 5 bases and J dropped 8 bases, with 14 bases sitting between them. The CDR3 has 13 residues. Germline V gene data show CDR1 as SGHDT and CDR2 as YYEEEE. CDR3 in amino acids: CASSVGGQDEQFF. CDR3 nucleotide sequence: TGTGCCAGCAGTGTCGGGGGGCAGGATGAGCAGTTCTTC.

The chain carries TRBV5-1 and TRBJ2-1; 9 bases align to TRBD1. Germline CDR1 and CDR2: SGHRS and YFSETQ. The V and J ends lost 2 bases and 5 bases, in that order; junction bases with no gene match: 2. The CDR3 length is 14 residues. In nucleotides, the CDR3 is TGCGCCAGCAGCTTTCGGGACAGGGACAATGAGCAGTTCTTC. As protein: CASSFRDRDNEQFF.

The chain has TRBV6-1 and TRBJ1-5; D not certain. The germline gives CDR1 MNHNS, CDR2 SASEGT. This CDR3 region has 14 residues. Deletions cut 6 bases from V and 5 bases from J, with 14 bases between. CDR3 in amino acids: CASSALGMDQPQHF. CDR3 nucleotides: TGTGCCAGCAGCGCCCTAGGGATGGATCAGCCCCAGCATTTT.

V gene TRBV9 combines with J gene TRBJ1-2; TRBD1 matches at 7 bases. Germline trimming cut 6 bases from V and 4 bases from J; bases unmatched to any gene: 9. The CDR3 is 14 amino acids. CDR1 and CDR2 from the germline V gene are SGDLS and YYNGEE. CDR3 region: CASTTATGTYGYTF. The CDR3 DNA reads TGTGCCAGCACAACTGCGACAGGGACCTATGGCTACACCTTC.

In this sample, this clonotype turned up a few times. CDR3 nucleotide sequence: TGTGCCAGCAGTTACCCGGGAGCTGAAGCTTTCTTT. Amino acids: CASSYPGAEAFF. The J gene is TRBJ1-1, the V gene TRBV6-5, with D unresolved. CDR3 size: 12 residues. Germline CDR1 reads MNHEY; CDR2 reads SVGAGI. Trimming shortened V by 2 bases and J by 6 bases, and 7 bases separated the two germline ends.

CDR3 sequence: CASSLGGDIEQYV. CDR3 sequence (DNA): TGTGCCAGCAGTTTAGGGGGTGATATCGAGCAGTACGTC. The chain combines TRBV12-3 or TRBV12-4 with TRBJ2-7, with D unresolved. Trimming cost V 1 base and J 6 bases, with 10 bases left between them. The CDR3 has 13 amino acids.